This T cell receptor beta chain emerged from a study of Tregs in tolerant kidney transplant recipients. The table came from immunoSEQ multiplex PCR; TCRdb's copy has only in-frame clones and leaves some out. The data contain roughly 52,000 clones, about 90% of them singletons. Findings of the study overall: Antigen-driven expansion was suggested because donor-specific Tregs expanded more than all Tregs in tolerant patients. Nucleotide sequences could not be compared across some patients' samples due to primer changes.

Mixed chimerism was transient after nonmyeloablative marrow transplants from related graft donors. With 5 bases removed from V and 12 bases from J, the gap between germline ends came to 14 bases. The CDR3 covers 11 residues. CDR1 SEHNR and CDR2 FQNEAQ come from the germline V gene (reference sequence). Of note for this clone: What it binds is not known.

The sample in question was CD8+ T cells from blood (PBMCs), obtained 24 months after the transplant. This chain joins TRBV7-9 and TRBJ2-7; a possible D gene is TRBD2 (6 bases). This receptor was identified in a human patient who received a combined kidney and bone marrow transplant. The graft donor may have given rise to some T cells. In DNA, the CDR3 is TGTGCCAGCAGCCCCGGGGGTCCCGGGTACTTC. Translating gives CASSPGGPGYF. Combining the CDR3 with reference TRBV7-9 and TRBJ2-7 gives the whole variable domain DTGVSQNPRHKITKRGQNVTFRCDPISEHNRLYWYRQTLGQGPEFLTYFQNEAQLEKSRLLSDRFSAERPKGSFSTLEIQRTEQGDSAMYLCASSPGGPGYFGPGTRLTVT.